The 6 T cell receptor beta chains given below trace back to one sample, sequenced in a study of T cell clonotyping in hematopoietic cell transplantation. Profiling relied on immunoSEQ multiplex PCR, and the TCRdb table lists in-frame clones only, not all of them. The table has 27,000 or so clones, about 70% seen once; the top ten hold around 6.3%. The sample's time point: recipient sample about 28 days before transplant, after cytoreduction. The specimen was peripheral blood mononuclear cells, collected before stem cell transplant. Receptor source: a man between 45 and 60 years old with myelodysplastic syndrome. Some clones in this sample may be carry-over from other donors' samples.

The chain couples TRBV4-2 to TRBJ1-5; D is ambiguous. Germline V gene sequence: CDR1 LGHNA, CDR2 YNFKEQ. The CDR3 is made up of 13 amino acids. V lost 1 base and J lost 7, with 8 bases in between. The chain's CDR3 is CASSQAPEQPQHF. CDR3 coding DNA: TGTGCCAGCAGCCAAGCGCCGGAGCAGCCCCAGCATTTT.

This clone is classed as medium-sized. CDR3 region: CASSLISNTDTQYF. The CDR3 DNA follows: TGCGCCAGCAGCTTGATATCAAACACAGATACGCAGTATTTT. V is TRBV5-1 and J is TRBJ2-3; no reliable D call. Germline-derived CDR1 and CDR2 are SGHRS and YFSETQ. The CDR3 runs 14 residues. V dropped 1 base and J dropped 2 bases, with 8 bases sitting between them.

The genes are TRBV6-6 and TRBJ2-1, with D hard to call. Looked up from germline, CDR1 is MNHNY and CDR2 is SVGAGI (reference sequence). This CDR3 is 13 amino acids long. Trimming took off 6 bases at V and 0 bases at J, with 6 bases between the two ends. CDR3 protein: CASSLVSYNEQFF. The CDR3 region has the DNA TGTGCCAGCAGCTTAGTCTCCTACAATGAGCAGTTCTTC.

As DNA, the CDR3 is TGTGCCAGCAGTCCCTCAGACGGCCGGGGTTACACCTTC. Protein: CASSPSDGRGYTF. The rearrangement uses TRBV28 and TRBJ1-2; D is unresolved. Looked up from germline, CDR1 is MDHEN and CDR2 is SYDVKM. V was trimmed by 5 bases and J by 11 bases, leaving 18 bases between them. The CDR3 contains 13 residues.

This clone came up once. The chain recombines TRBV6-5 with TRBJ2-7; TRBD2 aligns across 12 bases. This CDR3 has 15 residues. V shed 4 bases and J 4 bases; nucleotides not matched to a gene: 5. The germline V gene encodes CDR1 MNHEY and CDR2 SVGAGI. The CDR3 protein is CASSFGLAGQYEQYF. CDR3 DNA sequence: TGTGCCAGCAGTTTCGGACTAGCGGGACAATACGAGCAGTACTTC.

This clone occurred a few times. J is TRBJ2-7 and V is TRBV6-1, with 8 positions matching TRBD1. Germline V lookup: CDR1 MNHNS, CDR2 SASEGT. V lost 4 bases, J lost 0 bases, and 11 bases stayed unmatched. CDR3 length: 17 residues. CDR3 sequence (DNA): TGTGCCAGCAGTGCGGGACAGGCAACAATGAGCTCCTACGAGCAGTACTTC. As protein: CASSAGQATMSSYEQYF.